This T cell receptor beta chain stems from a study of cytomegalovirus exposure and HLA in healthy donors. Study findings and constraints: In vitro testing confirmed a few CMV-associated chains as specific for CMV antigens.

With 60 Vbeta and 13 Jbeta primers, the PCR was carried out. The protocol was immunoSEQ multiplex PCR, while the TCRdb copy is restricted to in-frame clones and leaves out a portion. The sample yields about 190,000 clones, 80% seen once. Germline V lookup: CDR1 MNHEY, CDR2 SVGAGI. V lost 0 bases, J lost 3 bases, and 2 bases stayed unmatched. This CDR3 has 15 residues. Details on this clone: Its antigen is as yet unknown.

V and J are TRBV6-5 and TRBJ2-7; 10 bases match TRBD2. Specimen: PBMCs. The sequence came from a boy aged 10-17 years in good health and CMV-seronegative. The CDR3 region is CASSYSRLAGYEQYF. The CDR3 DNA is TGTGCCAGCAGTTACTCTCGACTAGCGGGCTACGAGCAGTACTTC.